This T cell receptor beta chain was captured by sequencing in a study of T cells after yellow fever vaccination. Of note for this clonotype: Its antigen is currently unknown.

By 5'RACE template switching, TCR cDNA was produced, with a universal primer site and UMIs added in the process. TCRdb independently ran MiXCR on the 5' RACE reads; one entry per CDR3 protein. The sample holds 200,000 to 300,000 distinct CDR3 sequences, over 10% seen once. Trimming removed 3 bases from V and 6 bases from J, with 13 bases in between. This CDR3 has 13 residues. Germline V CDR1 and CDR2: SGHRS, YFSETQ. General observations from the study: Secondary responses were weaker yet peaked faster, day 5 versus 15. There was a small share of clonotypes that showed up in both the CD4 and CD8 compartments.

The input for sequencing was CD4+ T cells sorted from PBMCs, taken 45 days after the yellow fever booster vaccination. J is TRBJ2-7 and V is TRBV5-1; the D call may be TRBD1 or TRBD2 (5 bases each). The TCR sequence derives from a man aged 25-40 years who received the YFV17D yellow fever vaccine. The CDR3 protein is CASSSDAGTEQYF. CDR3 bases: TGCGCCAGCAGCTCCGACGCAGGGACCGAGCAGTACTTC.